The 25 T cell receptor beta chains reported below all come from one sample, sequenced in a study of CD8+CD57+ T cells in acquired aplastic anemia. Sequencing was done on patients that had shown CD8+CD57+ cell expansion by flow cytometry. TCR beta VDJ and CDR3 were profiled, and genomic DNA was the template. TCRdb processed the reads anew with MiXCR; each CDR3 protein has one entry. Among 75,000 to 80,000 distinct CDR3 sequences listed, roughly 70% were seen once. Sample: sorted CD4+, CD8+, or CD8+CD57+ T cells (not recorded which) from PBMCs. The receptor set was obtained from a human donor with aplastic anemia.

The CDR3 DNA reads TGTGCCATCAGCGCCCTTGGGACTGAAGCTTTCTTT. It encodes CAISALGTEAFF. The gene calls are TRBV10-3 and TRBJ1-1; D unclear. Germline V lookup: CDR1 ENHRY, CDR2 SYGVKD. This CDR3 region has 12 residues. The V gene lost 6 bases and the J gene lost 5 bases, with 10 bases spanning the gap.

This chain connects TRBV19 to TRBJ1-1; 9 nucleotides line up with TRBD1. The CDR3 contains 16 residues. CDR1 and CDR2 (germline): LNHDA, SQIVND (reference sequence). Trimming at V came to 6 bases and at J to 1 base, leaving 9 bases not matched to a gene. The CDR3: CASRQTGGAKNTEAFF. CDR3 DNA: TGTGCCAGTAGGCAAACAGGGGGCGCGAAGAACACTGAAGCTTTCTTT.

The J gene is TRBJ2-5, the V gene TRBV24-1, with TRBD2 matching 8 bases. This CDR3 comprises 17 residues. Trimming cost V 3 bases and J 4 bases; bases outside gene matches: 12. CDR1 and CDR2 from the germline V gene are KGHDR and SFDVKD. CDR3 sequence (DNA): TGTGCCACCAGTGATCATACTAGCGGAGGGGAGCCAGAGACCCAGTACTTC. It translates to CATSDHTSGGEPETQYF.

The rearrangement joins TRBV7-6 to TRBJ1-2; D remains ambiguous. The V end lost 2 bases, the J end lost 5 bases, and 12 bases lay between the germline ends. Germline loops: CDR1 SGHVS, CDR2 FNYEAQ. The CDR3 consists of 14 residues. The CDR3, as DNA: TGTGCCAGCAGCTTATTGGTTGGAGGGTATGGCTACACCTTC. Translating it yields CASSLLVGGYGYTF.

This clonotype was seen only once. The V gene is TRBV7-9, the J gene TRBJ2-5; TRBD1 is a possible D gene (5 bases). The length of the CDR3 is 13 residues. V lost 5 bases and J 2 bases, leaving 9 bases between the germline ends. The V gene's germline CDR1 is SEHNR and CDR2 FQNEAQ (reference sequence). Here the CDR3 reads CASSQDRQETQYF. For the CDR3, the DNA is TGTGCCAGCAGCCAAGACAGACAAGAGACCCAGTACTTC.

This clonotype was observed once. The CDR3, as DNA: TGTGCCAGCATCCCGGCTACTTCGACGTATGGCTACACCTTC. It is translated as CASIPATSTYGYTF. The J gene is TRBJ1-2, the V gene TRBV2; D is undetermined. From germline, CDR1 is SNHLY and CDR2 FYNNEI. The CDR3 length is 14 residues. Trimming stripped 7 bases from V and 5 bases from J, with 17 bases between. Full variable domain (outside the CDR3, taken from reference TRBV2 and TRBJ1-2): EPEVTQTPSHQVTQMGQEVILRCVPISNHLYFYWYRQILGQKVEFLVSFYNNEISEKSEIFDDQFSVERPDGSNFTLKIRSTKLEDSAMYFCASIPATSTYGYTFGSGTRLTVV.

The chain has TRBV25-1 and TRBJ2-7; 7 bases match TRBD2. V shed 5 bases, J shed 5 bases, and the junction held 15 bases outside the gene matches. Germline values: CDR1 MGHDK, CDR2 SYGVNS. CDR3 size: 16 residues. The CDR3 reads CASSLAGGRAIDEQYF. CDR3 sequence (DNA): TGTGCCAGCAGTCTGGCCGGAGGGAGGGCCATCGACGAGCAGTACTTC.

The J gene is TRBJ1-1, the V gene TRBV19, with D maybe TRBD1 (5 bases). The germline gives CDR1 LNHDA, CDR2 SQIVND (reference sequence). The CDR3 is made up of 14 amino acids. Trimming removed 5 bases from V and 2 bases from J, with 12 bases in between. DNA of the CDR3: TGTGCCAGTAGTCGCAGGGAGACTAACACTGAAGCTTTCTTT. Amino acids: CASSRRETNTEAFF.

CDR3 bases: TGTGCCAGCAGTTACGGAGGTGGGGGTAGGGGTGAGCAGTTCTTC. Amino acid sequence: CASSYGGGGRGEQFF. J is TRBJ2-1 and V is TRBV6-5; D may be TRBD1 or TRBD2 (5 bases each). The CDR3 has 15 amino acids. V lost 2 bases to trimming and J lost 9 bases, with 17 bases between them. Germline V gene lookup returns CDR1 MNHEY and CDR2 SVGAGI.

Worth noting for this clonotype: At one end the junction does not follow the germline gene, possibly because of a read error. V and J are TRBV6-1 and TRBJ2-7; D not resolved. CDR3 size: 12 residues. Looked up from germline, CDR1 is MNHNS and CDR2 is SASEGT. The CDR3 loop reads CASSPGRYEQYF. The CDR3 nucleotides read TGTGCTAGCAGTCCCGGACGGTACGAGCAGTACTTC.

Written as DNA, the CDR3 is TGTGCCAGCAGTTACCGGGACAGGGACGTGCAGTACTTC. Translation: CASSYRDRDVQYF. This chain joins TRBV5-5 and TRBJ2-7, with 9 nucleotides matching TRBD1. Germline V lookup: CDR1 SGHKS, CDR2 YYEKEE (reference sequence). Trimming cost V 5 bases and J 9 bases; bases outside gene matches: 9. The CDR3 spans 13 residues.

This clonotype was detected only a few times. The chain carries TRBV7-2 and TRBJ1-1; D is unresolved. V lost 1 base and J lost 4, with 7 bases in between. Germline CDR1 and CDR2: SGHTA and FQGNSA. This CDR3 region has 13 residues. The CDR3 spells CASSLDTGTEAFF. CDR3 DNA sequence: TGTGCCAGCAGCTTAGATACGGGCACTGAAGCTTTCTTT.

The CDR3 loop reads CSARDSGTSDTDTQYF. As DNA, the CDR3 is TGCAGTGCTAGAGATTCGGGGACGTCGGACACAGATACGCAGTATTTT. V usage is TRBV20-1 and J usage is TRBJ2-3; perhaps D is TRBD1 or TRBD2 (5 bases each). The CDR3 runs 16 residues. Trimming shortened V by 0 bases and J by 2 bases, and 15 bases separated the two germline ends. CDR1 and CDR2 from the germline V gene are DFQATT and SNEGSKA (reference sequence).

The gene calls are TRBV11-1 and TRBJ2-1, with 7 bases fitting TRBD2. With V trimmed by 2 bases and J by 6 bases, 7 bases remained unmatched. Germline V lookup: CDR1 SGHAT, CDR2 FQDESV (reference sequence). CDR3 length: 15 amino acids. In DNA, the CDR3 is TGTGCCAGCAGCTTAATCGGGGAGGGCCGCAATGAGCAGTTCTTC. This encodes CASSLIGEGRNEQFF. The complete variable domain, with remaining parts taken from reference TRBV11-1 and TRBJ2-1, reads EAEVAQSPRYKITEKSQAVAFWCDPISGHATLYWYRQILGQGPELLVQFQDESVVDDSQLPKDRFSAERLKGVDSTLKIQPAELGDSAMYLCASSLIGEGRNEQFFGPGTRLTVL.

Ten or more counts support this clonotype. V gene TRBV20-1 combines with J gene TRBJ2-5; the D is unclear. Trimming shortened V by 3 bases and J by 3 bases, and 8 bases separated the two germline ends. CDR1 is DFQATT and CDR2 is SNEGSKA in the germline V gene (reference sequence). This CDR3 has 12 amino acids. The CDR3 loop is CSAREPEETQYF. DNA for the CDR3: TGCAGTGCTAGGGAACCCGAAGAGACCCAGTACTTC.

This clonotype rates as medium-sized. CDR3 in amino acids: CASSTRFMTGTTNYGYTF. CDR3 DNA: TGTGCCAGCAGCACTCGATTTATGACAGGTACCACCAACTATGGCTACACCTTC. The chain combines TRBV12-3 or TRBV12-4 with TRBJ1-2; D is perhaps TRBD1 (6 bases). The CDR3 runs 18 residues. V shed 6 bases and J shed 2 bases, with 25 bases lying between them.

This clonotype was seen a single time. V usage is TRBV12-3 or TRBV12-4 and J usage is TRBJ2-2, with no clear D. Trimming left V 6 bases short and J 0 bases short, with 11 bases between. This CDR3 contains 15 residues. CDR3 sequence reads: CASRFDSTNTGELFF. CDR3 bases: TGTGCCAGCAGGTTCGACTCCACGAACACCGGGGAGCTGTTTTTT.

The rearrangement links TRBV29-1 to TRBJ1-3; 8 bases align to TRBD1. Germline V CDR1 and CDR2: SQVTM, ANQGSEA. The CDR3 runs 16 residues. CDR3 coding DNA: TGCAGTGCTAGAGGGCAGGGGGCCTTCTCTGGAAACACCATATATTTT. As protein: CSARGQGAFSGNTIYF.

The chain carries TRBV6-1 and TRBJ2-2, with 8 positions matching TRBD2. V was clipped by 10 bases and J by 6 bases; unmatched bases: 7. CDR1 MNHNS and CDR2 SASEGT come from the germline V gene. The CDR3 has 13 amino acids. In DNA, the CDR3 is TGTGCCACCAACCGGGGGGGAGCCGGGGAGCTGTTTTTT. Its protein product is CATNRGGAGELFF.

The chain is built from TRBV7-9 and TRBJ2-5; 7 nucleotides line up with TRBD1. After removal of 5 bases from V and 2 bases from J, the junction contained 8 bases not matched to a gene. Per the germline V gene, CDR1 is SEHNR and CDR2 is FQNEAQ (reference sequence). This CDR3 has 15 residues. CDR3 in amino acids: CASSSRDREQETQYF. The DNA of the CDR3 is TGTGCCAGCAGCAGCCGGGACAGAGAACAAGAGACCCAGTACTTC.

The J gene is TRBJ2-3, the V gene TRBV11-1, with TRBD2 matching 14 bases. Germline CDR1 is SGHAT and CDR2 is FQDESV (reference sequence). The CDR3 contains 18 residues. The V gene end was trimmed by 5 bases and the J gene end by 0 bases; junction bases not matched to a gene: 7. This chain's CDR3 is CASSPTRLAGGSTDTQYF. For the CDR3, the DNA is TGTGCCAGCAGCCCGACACGACTAGCGGGAGGGAGCACAGATACGCAGTATTTT.

This clonotype appeared once. This chain joins TRBV19 and TRBJ1-1; 7 bases align to TRBD1. The CDR3 spans 13 residues. Germline values: CDR1 LNHDA, CDR2 SQIVND (reference sequence). J gave up 0 bases and V 9 bases, and 4 bases lay outside the gene matches. The CDR3 sequence is CASHRGMNTEAFF. For the CDR3, the DNA is TGTGCCAGCCACAGGGGAATGAACACTGAAGCTTTCTTT.

V and J are TRBV10-3 and TRBJ2-5; 7 bases fit TRBD1. J lost 3 bases, V lost 10 bases, and 17 bases had no gene match. Germline-derived CDR1 and CDR2 are ENHRY and SYGVKD. The CDR3 extends over 16 amino acids. Written as DNA, the CDR3 is TGTGCCACCAACGACCACCCCGGGACAGCTGAAGAGACCCAGTACTTC. Translated: CATNDHPGTAEETQYF.

V and J are TRBV14 and TRBJ2-5; 8 bases fit TRBD1. Germline lookup yields CDR1 SGHDN and CDR2 FVKESK. The V gene end was trimmed by 6 bases and the J gene end by 5 bases; junction bases not matched to a gene: 11. CDR3 length equals 15 residues. The DNA for the CDR3 is TGTGCCAGCAGTGACGGGGGACAGGTCGGGGAGACCCAGTACTTC. This encodes CASSDGGQVGETQYF.

On this clonotype: Germline and junction disagree at one end, which may indicate a read error. V usage is TRBV20-1 and J usage is TRBJ1-1; D ambiguous. The CDR3 is 15 amino acids. CDR1 DFQATT and CDR2 SNEGSKA come from the germline V gene (reference sequence). CDR3 nucleotides: TGCAGTGCTCGCGAGGGCGGGGAGATGAAAACTGAAGCTTTCTTT. Translation gives CSAREGGEMKTEAFF.